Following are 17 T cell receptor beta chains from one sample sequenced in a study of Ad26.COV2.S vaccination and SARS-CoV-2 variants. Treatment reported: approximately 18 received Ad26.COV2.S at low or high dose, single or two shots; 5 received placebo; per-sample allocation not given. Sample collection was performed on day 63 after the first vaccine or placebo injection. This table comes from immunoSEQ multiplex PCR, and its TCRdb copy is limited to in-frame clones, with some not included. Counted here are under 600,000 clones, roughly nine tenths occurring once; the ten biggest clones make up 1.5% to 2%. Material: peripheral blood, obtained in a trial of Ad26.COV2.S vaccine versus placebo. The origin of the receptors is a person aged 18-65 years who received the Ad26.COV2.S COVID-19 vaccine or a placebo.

The CDR3 loop is CASSSGRKGQGYEQYF. Here the CDR3 DNA reads TGTGCCAGTAGTTCCGGACGCAAGGGACAGGGGTACGAGCAGTACTTC. J is TRBJ2-7 and V is TRBV19, with TRBD1 matching over 10 bases. Germline V gene sequence: CDR1 LNHDA, CDR2 SQIVND (reference sequence). This CDR3 is built from 16 residues. After removal of 5 bases from V and 4 bases from J, the junction contained 11 bases not matched to a gene.

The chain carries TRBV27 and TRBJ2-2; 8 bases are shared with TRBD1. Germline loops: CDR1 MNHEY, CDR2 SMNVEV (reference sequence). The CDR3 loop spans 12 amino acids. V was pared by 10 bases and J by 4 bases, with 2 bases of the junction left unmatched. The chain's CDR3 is CATGQGTGELFF. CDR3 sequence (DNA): TGTGCCACCGGACAGGGCACCGGGGAGCTGTTTTTT.

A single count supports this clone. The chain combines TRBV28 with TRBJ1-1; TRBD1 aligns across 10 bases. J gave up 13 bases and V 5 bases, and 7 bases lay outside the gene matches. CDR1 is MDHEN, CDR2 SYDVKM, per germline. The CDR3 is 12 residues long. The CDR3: CASSRQGALNFF. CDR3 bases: TGTGCCAGCAGTCGACAGGGGGCTTTGAATTTCTTT.

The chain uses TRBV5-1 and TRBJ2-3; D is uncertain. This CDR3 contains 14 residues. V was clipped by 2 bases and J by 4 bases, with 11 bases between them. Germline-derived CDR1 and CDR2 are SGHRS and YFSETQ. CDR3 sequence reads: CASSLLGNSDTQYF. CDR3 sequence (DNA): TGCGCCAGCAGCTTATTGGGGAATTCAGATACGCAGTATTTT.

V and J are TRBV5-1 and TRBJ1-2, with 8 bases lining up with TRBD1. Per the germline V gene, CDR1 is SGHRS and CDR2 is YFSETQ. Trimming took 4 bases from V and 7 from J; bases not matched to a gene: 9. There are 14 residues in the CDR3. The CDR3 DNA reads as TGCGCCAGCAGCGTGGGCCCAGGGGGCGGTGGCTACACCTTC. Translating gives CASSVGPGGGGYTF.

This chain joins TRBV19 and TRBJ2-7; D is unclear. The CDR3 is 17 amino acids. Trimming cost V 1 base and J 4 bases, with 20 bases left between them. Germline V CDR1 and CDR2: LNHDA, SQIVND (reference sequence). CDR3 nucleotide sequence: TGTGCCAGTAGTATAGCCGTTGCCCATCGAGGACCTTACGAGCAGTACTTC. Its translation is CASSIAVAHRGPYEQYF.

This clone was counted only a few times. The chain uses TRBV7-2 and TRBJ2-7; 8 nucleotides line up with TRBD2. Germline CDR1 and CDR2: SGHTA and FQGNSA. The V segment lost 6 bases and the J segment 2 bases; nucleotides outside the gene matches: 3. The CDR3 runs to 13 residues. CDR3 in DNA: TGTGCCAGCAGTACTAGCGGCACCTACGAGCAGTACTTC. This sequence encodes CASSTSGTYEQYF.

CDR3: CASSLSGNSRASYTF. DNA of the CDR3: TGTGCCAGCAGCTTATCAGGGAATTCAAGAGCTAGCTACACCTTC. V is TRBV11-1 and J is TRBJ1-2, with D possibly being TRBD1 (5 bases). The germline V gene has CDR1 SGHAT and CDR2 FQDESV (reference sequence). V was pared by 2 bases and J by 9 bases, with 19 bases between. The CDR3 has 15 residues.

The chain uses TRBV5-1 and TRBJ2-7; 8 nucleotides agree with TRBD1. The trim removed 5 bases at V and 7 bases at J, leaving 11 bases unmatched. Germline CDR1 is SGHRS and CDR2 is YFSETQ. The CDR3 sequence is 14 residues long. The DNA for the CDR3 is TGCGCCAGCAGAGGTTCCGGACAGGGCGGAGAGCAGTACTTC. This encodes CASRGSGQGGEQYF.

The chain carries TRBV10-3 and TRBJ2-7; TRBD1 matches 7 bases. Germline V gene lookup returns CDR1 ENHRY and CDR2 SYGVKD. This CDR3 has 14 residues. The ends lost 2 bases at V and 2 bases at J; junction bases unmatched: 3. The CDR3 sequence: CAISEGDRAYEQYF. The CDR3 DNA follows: TGTGCCATCAGTGAGGGGGACAGAGCCTACGAGCAGTACTTC.

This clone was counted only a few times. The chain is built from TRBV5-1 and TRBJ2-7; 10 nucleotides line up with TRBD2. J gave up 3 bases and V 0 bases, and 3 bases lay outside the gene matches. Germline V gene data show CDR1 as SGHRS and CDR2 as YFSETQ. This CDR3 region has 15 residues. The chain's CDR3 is CASSLGTSGYYEQYF. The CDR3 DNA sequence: TGCGCCAGCAGCTTGGGGACTAGCGGTTACTACGAGCAGTACTTC.

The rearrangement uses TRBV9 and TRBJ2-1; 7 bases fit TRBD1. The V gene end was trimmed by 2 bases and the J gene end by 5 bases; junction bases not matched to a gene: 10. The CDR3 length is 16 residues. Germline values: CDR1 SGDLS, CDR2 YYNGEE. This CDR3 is CASSVTRDRLDNEQFF. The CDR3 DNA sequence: TGTGCCAGCAGCGTGACCCGGGACAGATTAGACAATGAGCAGTTCTTC.

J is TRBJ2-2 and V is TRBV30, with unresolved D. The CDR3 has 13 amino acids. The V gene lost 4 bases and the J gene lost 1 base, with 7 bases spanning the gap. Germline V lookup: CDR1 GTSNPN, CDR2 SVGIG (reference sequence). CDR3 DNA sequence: TGTGCCTGGACTATAATGAACACCGGGGAGCTGTTTTTT. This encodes CAWTIMNTGELFF.

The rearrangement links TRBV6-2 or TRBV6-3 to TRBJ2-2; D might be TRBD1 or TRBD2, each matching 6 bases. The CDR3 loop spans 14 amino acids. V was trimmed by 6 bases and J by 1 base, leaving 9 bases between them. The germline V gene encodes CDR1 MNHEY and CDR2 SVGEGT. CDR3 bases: TGTGCCAGCAGCGGGGGACAGAACACCGGGGAGCTGTTTTTT. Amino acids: CASSGGQNTGELFF.

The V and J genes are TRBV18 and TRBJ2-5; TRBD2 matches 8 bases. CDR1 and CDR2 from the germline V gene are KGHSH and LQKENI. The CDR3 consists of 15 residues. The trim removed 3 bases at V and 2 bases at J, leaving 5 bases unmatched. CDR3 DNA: TGTGCCAGCTCACCTAATAGCGGGATACAAGAGACCCAGTACTTC. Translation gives CASSPNSGIQETQYF.

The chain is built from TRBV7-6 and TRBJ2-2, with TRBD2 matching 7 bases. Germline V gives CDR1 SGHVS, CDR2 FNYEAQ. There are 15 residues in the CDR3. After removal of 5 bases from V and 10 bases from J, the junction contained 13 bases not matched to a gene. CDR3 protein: CASSQPSGAPTELFF. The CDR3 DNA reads TGTGCCAGCAGCCAACCGAGCGGGGCGCCCACGGAGCTGTTTTTT.

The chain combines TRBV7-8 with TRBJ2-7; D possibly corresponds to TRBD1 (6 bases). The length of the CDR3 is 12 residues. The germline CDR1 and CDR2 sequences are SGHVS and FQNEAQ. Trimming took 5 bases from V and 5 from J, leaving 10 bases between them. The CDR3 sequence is CASSGRGNEQYF. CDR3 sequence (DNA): TGTGCCAGCAGCGGCAGGGGCAACGAGCAGTACTTC. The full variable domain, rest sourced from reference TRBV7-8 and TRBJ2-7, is GAGVSQSPRYKVAKRGQDVALRCDPISGHVSLFWYQQALGQGPEFLTYFQNEAQLDKSGLPSDRFFAERPEGSVSTLKIQRTQQEDSAVYLCASSGRGNEQYFGPGTRLTVT.